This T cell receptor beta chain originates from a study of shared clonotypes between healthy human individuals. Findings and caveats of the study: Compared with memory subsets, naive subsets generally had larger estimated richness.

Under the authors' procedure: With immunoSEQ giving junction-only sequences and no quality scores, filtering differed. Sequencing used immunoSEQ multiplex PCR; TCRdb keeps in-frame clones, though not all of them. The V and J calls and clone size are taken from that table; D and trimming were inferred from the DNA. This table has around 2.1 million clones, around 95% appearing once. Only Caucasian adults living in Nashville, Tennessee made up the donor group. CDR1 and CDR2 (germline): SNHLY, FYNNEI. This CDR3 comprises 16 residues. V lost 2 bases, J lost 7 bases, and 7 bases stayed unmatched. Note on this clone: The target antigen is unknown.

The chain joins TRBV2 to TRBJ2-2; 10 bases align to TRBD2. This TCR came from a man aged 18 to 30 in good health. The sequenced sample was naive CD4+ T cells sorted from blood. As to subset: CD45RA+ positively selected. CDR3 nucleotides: TGTGCCAGCAGTGAATGGGCTAGCGGGAGCGGCGGGGAGCTGTTTTTT. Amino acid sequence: CASSEWASGSGGELFF. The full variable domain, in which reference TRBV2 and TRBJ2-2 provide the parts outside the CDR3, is EPEVTQTPSHQVTQMGQEVILRCVPISNHLYFYWYRQILGQKVEFLVSFYNNEISEKSEIFDDQFSVERPDGSNFTLKIRSTKLEDSAMYFCASSEWASGSGGELFFGEGSRLTVL.